These 3 T cell receptor beta chains share one sample of origin, sequenced in a study of cytomegalovirus exposure and HLA in healthy donors (dated by TCRdb to about 2017). Libraries were built with the immunoSEQ multiplex PCR assay. The multiplex PCR relied on a mix of 60 forward primers for TCR Vbeta segments and 13 reverse primers for TCR Jbeta segments. Held by TCRdb, this immuneACCESS table contains in-frame sequences only and omits some clones. Under half of the omission traces to an unresolved V gene where checked; the cause of the rest is unknown. Within this sample are about 160,000 clones, with roughly 85% of them counted one time only. The top ten clonotypes cover 1% of the sample. The sequenced material came from PBMCs. These TCRs come from a boy aged 2-9 years in good health and CMV-seronegative.

This rearrangement joins TRBV6-5 to TRBJ2-1; D gene ambiguous. The germline V gene encodes CDR1 MNHEY and CDR2 SVGAGI. Trimming took 4 bases from V and 7 from J, leaving 8 bases between them. This CDR3 is built from 12 residues. This CDR3 is CASSFAGNEQFF. CDR3 nucleotide sequence: TGTGCCAGCAGTTTTGCCGGGAATGAGCAGTTCTTC.

This rearrangement joins TRBV9 to TRBJ2-3, with a possible D match to TRBD1 (6 bases). Trimming took off 0 bases at V and 2 bases at J, with 7 bases between the two ends. The CDR3 is made up of 14 amino acids. Germline CDR1 reads SGDLS; CDR2 reads YYNGEE. The CDR3 DNA is TGTGCCAGCAGCGTAGCAGGGGCCACAGATACGCAGTATTTT. Residues: CASSVAGATDTQYF.

V is TRBV6-5 and J is TRBJ1-1; 8 positions agree with TRBD1. Germline-derived CDR1 and CDR2 are MNHEY and SVGAGI. V was clipped by 6 bases and J by 1 base; unmatched bases: 4. The CDR3 contains 14 residues. DNA of the CDR3: TGTGCCAGCAGCCGACAGGGGTGGAACACTGAAGCTTTCTTT. Translated: CASSRQGWNTEAFF.